This T cell receptor beta chain emerged from a study of T cell repertoires in cytomegalovirus infection. Study at large: Indications came from public TCR beta signatures; they pointed to CMV infection and to a matching HLA type.

The CDR3 consists of 14 residues. Germline V gene data show CDR1 as SGHTA and CDR2 as FQGNSA. The V gene lost 5 bases and the J gene lost 4 bases, with 15 bases spanning the gap. This clonotype was observed many times. The antigen remains unidentified. One entry per CDR3 protein results from TCRdb running MiXCR on the reads. The sample consists of about 770,000 distinct CDR3 sequences, almost 30% of them appearing once. Overall study results and limits: Cumulative frequency (of public TCR beta family members) identified carriers of CMV plus the relevant HLA. Within the response measured ex vivo, HLA-C-restricted CMV-specific TCR beta clonotypes were dominant.

V and J are TRBV7-2 and TRBJ2-7, with a weak D call TRBD2 (6 bases). This clonotype was obtained from a human donor in good health (CMV status not recorded). Some clones in this sample may be carry-over from other donors' samples. Specimen: cultured CD8+ T cells from PBMCs, collected from culture after CMV antigen stimulation. The CDR3 DNA follows: TGTGCCAGCAGCCCCGCTTTGGGGGGTTACGAGCAGTACTTC. Protein: CASSPALGGYEQYF.